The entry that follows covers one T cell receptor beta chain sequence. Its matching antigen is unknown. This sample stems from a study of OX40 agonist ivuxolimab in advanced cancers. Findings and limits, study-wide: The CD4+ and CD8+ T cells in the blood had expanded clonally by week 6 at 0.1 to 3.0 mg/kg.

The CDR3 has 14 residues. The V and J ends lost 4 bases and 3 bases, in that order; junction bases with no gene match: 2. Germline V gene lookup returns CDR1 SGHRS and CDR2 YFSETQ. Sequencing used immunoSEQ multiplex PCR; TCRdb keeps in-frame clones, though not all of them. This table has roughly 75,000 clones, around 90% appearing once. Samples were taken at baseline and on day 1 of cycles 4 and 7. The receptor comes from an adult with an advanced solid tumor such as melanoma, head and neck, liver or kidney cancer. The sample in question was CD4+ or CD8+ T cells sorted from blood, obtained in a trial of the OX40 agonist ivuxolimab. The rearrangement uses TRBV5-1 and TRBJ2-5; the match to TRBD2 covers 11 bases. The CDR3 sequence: CASSKGLAEETQYF. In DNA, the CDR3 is TGCGCCAGCAGCAAGGGACTAGCGGAAGAGACCCAGTACTTC.